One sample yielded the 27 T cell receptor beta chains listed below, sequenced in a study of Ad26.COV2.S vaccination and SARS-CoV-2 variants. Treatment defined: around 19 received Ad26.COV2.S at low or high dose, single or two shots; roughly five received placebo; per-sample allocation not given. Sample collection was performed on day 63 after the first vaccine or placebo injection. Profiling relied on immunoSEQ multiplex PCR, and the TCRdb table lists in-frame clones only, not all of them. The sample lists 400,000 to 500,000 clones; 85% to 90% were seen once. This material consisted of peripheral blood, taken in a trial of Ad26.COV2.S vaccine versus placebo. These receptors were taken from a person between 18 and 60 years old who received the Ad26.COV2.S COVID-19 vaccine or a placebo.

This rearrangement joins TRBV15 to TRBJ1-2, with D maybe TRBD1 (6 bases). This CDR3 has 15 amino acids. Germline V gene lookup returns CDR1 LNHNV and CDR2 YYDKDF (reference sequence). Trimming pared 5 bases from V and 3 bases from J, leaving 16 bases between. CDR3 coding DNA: TGTGCCACCAGCCCGATAGGACAGCGACACTATGGCTACACCTTC. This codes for CATSPIGQRHYGYTF.

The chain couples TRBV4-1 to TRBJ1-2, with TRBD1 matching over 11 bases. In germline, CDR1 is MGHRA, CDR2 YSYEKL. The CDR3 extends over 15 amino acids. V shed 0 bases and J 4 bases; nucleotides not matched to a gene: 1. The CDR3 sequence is CASSQEGQGGYGYTF. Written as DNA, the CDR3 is TGCGCCAGCAGCCAAGAGGGACAGGGGGGCTATGGCTACACCTTC.

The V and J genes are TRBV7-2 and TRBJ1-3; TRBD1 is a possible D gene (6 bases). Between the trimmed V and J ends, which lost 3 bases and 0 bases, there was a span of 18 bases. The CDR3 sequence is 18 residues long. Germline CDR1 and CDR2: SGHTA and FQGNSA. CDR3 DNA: TGTGCCAGCAGCTTTTCGCCGGGACATCGACTCTCTGGAAACACCATATATTTT. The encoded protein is CASSFSPGHRLSGNTIYF.

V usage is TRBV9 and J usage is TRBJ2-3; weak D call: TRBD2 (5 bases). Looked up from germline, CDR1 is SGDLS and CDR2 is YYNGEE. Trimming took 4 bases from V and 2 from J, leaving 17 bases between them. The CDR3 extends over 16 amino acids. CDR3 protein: CASSPPGAVDTDTQYF. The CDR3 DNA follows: TGTGCCAGCAGCCCCCCCGGAGCGGTAGACACAGATACGCAGTATTTT.

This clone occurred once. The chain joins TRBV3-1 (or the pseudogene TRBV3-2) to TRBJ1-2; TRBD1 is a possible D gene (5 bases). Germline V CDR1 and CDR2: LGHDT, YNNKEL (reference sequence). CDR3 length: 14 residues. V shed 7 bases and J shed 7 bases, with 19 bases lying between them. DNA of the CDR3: TGTGCCAGCACCAAGGACACGGCGGGGGGTGGCTACACCTTC. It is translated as CASTKDTAGGGYTF.

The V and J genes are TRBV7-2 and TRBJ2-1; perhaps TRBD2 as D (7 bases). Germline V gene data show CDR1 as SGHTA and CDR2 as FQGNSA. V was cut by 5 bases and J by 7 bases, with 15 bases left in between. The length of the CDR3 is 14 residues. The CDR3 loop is CASSPMGGHNEQFF. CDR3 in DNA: TGTGCCAGCAGCCCAATGGGGGGGCATAATGAGCAGTTCTTC.

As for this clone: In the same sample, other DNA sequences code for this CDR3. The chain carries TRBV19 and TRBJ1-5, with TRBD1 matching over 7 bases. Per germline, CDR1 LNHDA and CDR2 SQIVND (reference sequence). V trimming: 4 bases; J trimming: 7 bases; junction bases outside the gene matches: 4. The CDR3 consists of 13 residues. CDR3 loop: CASSSQGDQPQHF. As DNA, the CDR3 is TGTGCCAGTAGTAGCCAGGGGGACCAGCCCCAGCATTTT.

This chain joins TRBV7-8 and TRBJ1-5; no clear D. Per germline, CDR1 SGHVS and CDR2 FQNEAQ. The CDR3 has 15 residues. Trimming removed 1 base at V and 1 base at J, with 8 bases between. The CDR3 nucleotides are TGTGCCAGCAGCTTAGACTACCGGAGCAATCAGCCCCAGCATTTT. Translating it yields CASSLDYRSNQPQHF.

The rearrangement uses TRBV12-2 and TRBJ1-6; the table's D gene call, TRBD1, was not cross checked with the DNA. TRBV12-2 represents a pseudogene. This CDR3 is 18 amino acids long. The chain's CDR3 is CASRLGVPGQAECSPLHF. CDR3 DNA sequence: TGTGCAAGTCGCTTAGGAGTACCGGGACAGGCGGAATGTTCACCCCTCCACTTT.

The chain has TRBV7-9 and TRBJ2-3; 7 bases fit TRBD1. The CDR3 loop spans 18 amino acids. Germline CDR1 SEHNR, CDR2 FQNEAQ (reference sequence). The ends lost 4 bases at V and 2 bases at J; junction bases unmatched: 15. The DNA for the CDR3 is TGTGCCAGCAGCTCAGTGCTCTTGGACAGGCCGAACACAGATACGCAGTATTTT. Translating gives CASSSVLLDRPNTDTQYF.

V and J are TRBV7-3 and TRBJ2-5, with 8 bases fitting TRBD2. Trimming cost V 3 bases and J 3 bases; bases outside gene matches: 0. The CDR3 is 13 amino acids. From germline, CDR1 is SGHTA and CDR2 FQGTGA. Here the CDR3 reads CASSFGGEETQYF. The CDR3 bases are TGTGCCAGCAGCTTCGGGGGGGAAGAGACCCAGTACTTC.

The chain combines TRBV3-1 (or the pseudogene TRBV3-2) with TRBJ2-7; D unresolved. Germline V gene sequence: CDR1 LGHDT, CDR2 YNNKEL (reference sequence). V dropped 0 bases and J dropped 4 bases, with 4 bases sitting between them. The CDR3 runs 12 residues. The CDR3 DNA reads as TGTGCCAGCAGCCAAGAAGTATACGAGCAGTACTTC. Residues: CASSQEVYEQYF.

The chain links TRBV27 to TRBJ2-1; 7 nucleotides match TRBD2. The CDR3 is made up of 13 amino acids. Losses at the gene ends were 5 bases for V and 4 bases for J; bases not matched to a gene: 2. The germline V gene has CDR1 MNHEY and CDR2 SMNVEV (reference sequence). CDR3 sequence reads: CASSLGGYNEQFF. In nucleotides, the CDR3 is TGTGCCAGCAGTCTGGGGGGGTACAATGAGCAGTTCTTC.

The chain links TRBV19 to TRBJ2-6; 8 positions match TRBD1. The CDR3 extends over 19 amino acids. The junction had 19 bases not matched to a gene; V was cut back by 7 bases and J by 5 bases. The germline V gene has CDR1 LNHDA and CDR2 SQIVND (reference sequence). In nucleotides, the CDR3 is TGTGCCAGTATTGAAACAGGGGGATCAGCCGGACTCTGGGCCAACGTCCTGACTTTC. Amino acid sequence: CASIETGGSAGLWANVLTF.

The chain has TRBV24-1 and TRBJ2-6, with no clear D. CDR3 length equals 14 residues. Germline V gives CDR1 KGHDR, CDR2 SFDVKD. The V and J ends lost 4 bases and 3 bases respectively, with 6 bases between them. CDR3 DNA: TGTGCCACCAGTGAACGAGTTGGGGCCAACGTCCTGACTTTC. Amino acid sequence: CATSERVGANVLTF.

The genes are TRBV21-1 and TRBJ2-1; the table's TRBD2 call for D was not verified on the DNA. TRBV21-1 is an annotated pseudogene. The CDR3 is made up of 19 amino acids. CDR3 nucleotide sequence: TGTGCCAGCAGCAAAGACCCCATACTAGCGGGGGGTCCATACAATGAGCAGTTCTTC. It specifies CASSKDPILAGGPYNEQFF.

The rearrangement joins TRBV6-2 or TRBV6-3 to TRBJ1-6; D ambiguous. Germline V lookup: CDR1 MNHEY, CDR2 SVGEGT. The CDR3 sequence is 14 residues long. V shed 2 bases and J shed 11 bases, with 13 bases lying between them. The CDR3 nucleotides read TGTGCCAGCAGTTACGGAGGCGGTCGGACACCCCTCCACTTT. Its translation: CASSYGGGRTPLHF.

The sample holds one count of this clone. The chain's CDR3 is CASSGVLNTEAFF. CDR3 in DNA: TGTGCCAGCAGTGGGGTTTTGAACACTGAAGCTTTCTTT. The V gene is TRBV2, the J gene TRBJ1-1; D gene ambiguous. Germline loops: CDR1 SNHLY, CDR2 FYNNEI. This CDR3 has 13 amino acids. V lost 4 bases, J lost 0 bases, and 6 bases lay in between.

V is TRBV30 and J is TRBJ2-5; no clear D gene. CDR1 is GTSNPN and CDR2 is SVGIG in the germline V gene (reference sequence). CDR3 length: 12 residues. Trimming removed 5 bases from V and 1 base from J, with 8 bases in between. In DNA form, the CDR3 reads TGTGCCTGGGCGCCAGGCCAAGAGACCCAGTACTTC. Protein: CAWAPGQETQYF.

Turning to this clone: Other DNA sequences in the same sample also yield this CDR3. The chain's CDR3 is CASSLGISYNEQFF. CDR3 nucleotides: TGCGCCAGCAGCTTGGGGATCTCCTACAATGAGCAGTTCTTC. The chain recombines TRBV5-1 with TRBJ2-1; D uncertain. V dropped 0 bases and J dropped 0 bases, with 4 bases sitting between them. The CDR3 is 14 amino acids. In germline, CDR1 is SGHRS, CDR2 YFSETQ.

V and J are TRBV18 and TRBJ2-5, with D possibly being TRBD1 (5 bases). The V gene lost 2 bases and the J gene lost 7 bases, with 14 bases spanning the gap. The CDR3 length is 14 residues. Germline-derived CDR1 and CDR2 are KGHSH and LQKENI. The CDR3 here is CASSPGAQRGTQYF. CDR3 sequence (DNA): TGTGCCAGCTCACCAGGGGCCCAAAGAGGGACCCAGTACTTC.

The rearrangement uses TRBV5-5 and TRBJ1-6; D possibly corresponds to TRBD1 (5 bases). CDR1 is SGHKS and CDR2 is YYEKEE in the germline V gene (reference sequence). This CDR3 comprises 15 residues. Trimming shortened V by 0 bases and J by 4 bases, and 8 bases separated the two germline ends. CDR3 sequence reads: CASSLAGRYNSPLHF. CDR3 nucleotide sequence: TGTGCCAGCAGCTTGGCGGGACGGTATAATTCACCCCTCCACTTT.

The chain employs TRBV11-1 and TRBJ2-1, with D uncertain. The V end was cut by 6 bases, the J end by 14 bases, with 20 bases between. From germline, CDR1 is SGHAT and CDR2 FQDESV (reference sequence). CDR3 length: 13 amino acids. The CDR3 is CASSPPLSRQEFF. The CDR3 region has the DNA TGTGCCAGCAGTCCACCCTTGAGTAGGCAGGAGTTCTTC.

The CDR3 protein is CATSDGGYTYNEQFF. DNA of the CDR3: TGTGCCACCAGTGATGGGGGCTACACCTACAATGAGCAGTTCTTC. J is TRBJ2-1 and V is TRBV24-1, with D perhaps TRBD1 (6 bases). This CDR3 is 15 amino acids long. Germline CDR1 and CDR2: KGHDR and SFDVKD. V shed 3 bases and J shed 2 bases, with 10 bases lying between them.

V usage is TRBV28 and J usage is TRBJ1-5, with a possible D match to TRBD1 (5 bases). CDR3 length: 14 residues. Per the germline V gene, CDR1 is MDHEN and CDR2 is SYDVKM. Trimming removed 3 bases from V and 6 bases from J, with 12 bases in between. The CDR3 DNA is TGTGCCAGCAGTTTGGGGGGTTTGGGTCAGCCCCAGCATTTT. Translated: CASSLGGLGQPQHF.

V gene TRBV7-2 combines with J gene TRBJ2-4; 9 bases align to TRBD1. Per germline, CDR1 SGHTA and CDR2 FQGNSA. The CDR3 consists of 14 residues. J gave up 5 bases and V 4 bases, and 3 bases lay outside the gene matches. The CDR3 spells CASSSRDRENIQYF. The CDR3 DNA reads TGTGCCAGCAGCTCACGGGACAGGGAAAACATTCAGTACTTC. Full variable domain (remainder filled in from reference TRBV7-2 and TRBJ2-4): GAGVSQSPSNKVTEKGKDVELRCDPISGHTALYWYRQSLGQGLEFLIYFQGNSAPDKSGLPSDRFSAERTGGSVSTLTIQRTQQEDSAVYLCASSSRDRENIQYFGAGTRLSVL.

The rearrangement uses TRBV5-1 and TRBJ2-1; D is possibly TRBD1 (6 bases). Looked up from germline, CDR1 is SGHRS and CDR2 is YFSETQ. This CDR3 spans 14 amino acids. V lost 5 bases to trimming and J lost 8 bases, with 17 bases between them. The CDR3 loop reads CASRRDTMIDEQFF. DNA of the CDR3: TGCGCCAGCAGACGGGACACAATGATCGATGAGCAGTTCTTC.